The 30 T cell receptor beta chains given below trace back to one sample, sequenced in a study of cytomegalovirus exposure and HLA in healthy donors. The primer mix had 60 Vbeta and 13 Jbeta primers. The repertoire was sequenced with immunoSEQ multiplex PCR; TCRdb's copy has only in-frame clones and lacks some. The table records fewer than 110,000 clones, around three quarters of them present only once. The source material was PBMCs. All receptors come from a young man in good health and CMV-seronegative.

The chain combines TRBV2 with TRBJ2-4; the match to TRBD2 covers 10 bases. V trimming: 7 bases; J trimming: 15 bases; junction bases outside the gene matches: 12. This CDR3 contains 13 residues. Per germline, CDR1 SNHLY and CDR2 FYNNEI. For the CDR3, the DNA is TGTGCCAGCATGCGGGAAGCGGGGGGGTTGGGGTACTTC. Translated: CASMREAGGLGYF.

This clone was seen a few times. The chain joins TRBV28 to TRBJ1-5, with D possibly TRBD1 on 5 matching bases. The germline V and J ends were trimmed by 11 bases and 7 bases, with 15 bases remaining between them. Germline loops: CDR1 MDHEN, CDR2 SYDVKM. This CDR3 has 12 amino acids. The CDR3 DNA is TGTGCCTCTGGGGCAGGGAGGCAGCCCCAGCATTTT. Amino acid sequence: CASGAGRQPQHF.

This clone was counted a single time. The chain has TRBV28 and TRBJ1-5; possibly TRBD1 for D (6 bases). V lost 6 bases and J 7 bases, leaving 10 bases between the germline ends. Germline V lookup: CDR1 MDHEN, CDR2 SYDVKM. The CDR3 length is 12 residues. The CDR3 DNA sequence: TGTGCCAGCAGCTCAGGGGTGCAGCCCCAGCATTTT. Protein product: CASSSGVQPQHF.

The rearrangement links TRBV7-3 to TRBJ2-1; tentative D call: TRBD2 (5 bases). V lost 8 bases and J lost 9, with 14 bases in between. Germline V gene lookup returns CDR1 SGHTA and CDR2 FQGTGA. The CDR3 is made up of 12 amino acids. CDR3 loop: CASRSAGGEQFF. CDR3 nucleotide sequence: TGTGCCAGCCGAAGCGCTGGAGGTGAGCAGTTCTTC.

This chain joins TRBV5-1 and TRBJ2-7; 11 bases line up with TRBD2. There are 16 residues in the CDR3. In germline, CDR1 is SGHRS, CDR2 YFSETQ. V gave up 2 bases and J gave up 3 bases; unmatched junction bases: 7. DNA for the CDR3: TGCGCCAGCAGCTTCGGGGTAGCGGGGGGGTACTACGAGCAGTACTTC. This sequence encodes CASSFGVAGGYYEQYF.

V and J are TRBV27 and TRBJ2-1; TRBD2 agrees at 10 bases. Germline trimming cut 3 bases from V and 3 bases from J; bases unmatched to any gene: 2. The CDR3 is 15 amino acids. Germline V CDR1 and CDR2: MNHEY, SMNVEV (reference sequence). CDR3 protein: CASSFSSGSYNEQFF. CDR3 DNA sequence: TGTGCCAGCAGTTTTTCTAGCGGGAGCTACAATGAGCAGTTCTTC.

This clone was detected only once. The V and J genes are TRBV6-4 and TRBJ2-3, with 7 bases fitting TRBD1. The germline gives CDR1 MRHNA, CDR2 SNTAGT. CDR3 length: 14 amino acids. The trim removed 3 bases at V and 2 bases at J, leaving 2 bases unmatched. In DNA, the CDR3 is TGTGCCAGCAGTGAGGGGACAGCCACAGATACGCAGTATTTT. Protein sequence: CASSEGTATDTQYF.

V gene TRBV6-5 combines with J gene TRBJ2-5, with 7 bases that match TRBD1. V shed 7 bases and J 4 bases; nucleotides not matched to a gene: 6. The CDR3 has 13 residues. Germline loops: CDR1 MNHEY, CDR2 SVGAGI. CDR3 sequence: CASKRGLGETQYF. CDR3 nucleotide sequence: TGTGCCAGCAAGAGGGGGCTGGGAGAGACCCAGTACTTC.

The chain links TRBV6-5 to TRBJ2-5, with 9 nucleotides matching TRBD1. The J call is in doubt because the DNA end fits TRBJ2-7 better. The CDR3 consists of 14 residues. Germline V gene lookup returns CDR1 MNHEY and CDR2 SVGAGI. The CDR3 DNA is TGTGCCAGCAGTTATGGGACAGGGACGTACGAGCAGTACTTC. It specifies CASSYGTGTYEQYF.

CDR3 in amino acids: CASKGTALIAFF. The CDR3 DNA reads as TGTGCCAGCAAAGGGACAGCCCTGATCGCTTTCTTT. This rearrangement joins TRBV28 to TRBJ1-1, with TRBD1 matching 7 bases. J gave up 11 bases and V 7 bases, and 10 bases lay outside the gene matches. The length of the CDR3 is 12 residues. Germline lookup yields CDR1 MDHEN and CDR2 SYDVKM.

This clone was found once. The J gene is TRBJ1-5, the V gene TRBV2; tentatively, D is TRBD1 (5 bases). The V end lost 7 bases, the J end lost 1 base, and 11 bases lay between the germline ends. This CDR3 has 14 residues. Germline CDR1 is SNHLY and CDR2 is FYNNEI. This CDR3 reads CASTWGRSNQPQHF. CDR3 sequence (DNA): TGTGCCAGCACTTGGGGCAGAAGCAATCAGCCCCAGCATTTT. Full variable domain (rest looked up from reference TRBV2 and TRBJ1-5): EPEVTQTPSHQVTQMGQEVILRCVPISNHLYFYWYRQILGQKVEFLVSFYNNEISEKSEIFDDQFSVERPDGSNFTLKIRSTKLEDSAMYFCASTWGRSNQPQHFGDGTRLSIL.

The genes are TRBV5-4 and TRBJ2-2, with D uncertain. Between the trimmed V and J ends, which lost 0 bases and 8 bases, there was a span of 11 bases. CDR1 and CDR2 from the germline V gene are SGHNT and YYREEE (reference sequence). The CDR3 contains 14 residues. DNA of the CDR3: TGTGCCAGCAGCTTGGGTGTTTCCGCGGGGGAGCTGTTTTTT. Residues: CASSLGVSAGELFF.

A note on this clone: This sample also contains other DNA sequences that code for the same CDR3. This sequence joins TRBV29-1 and TRBJ1-2; 8 nucleotides line up with TRBD1. Per germline, CDR1 SQVTM and CDR2 ANQGSEA. The CDR3 covers 12 residues. J lost 2 bases, V lost 7 bases, and 3 bases had no gene match. The CDR3 here is CSGGQGNYGYTF. CDR3 nucleotide sequence: TGCAGCGGTGGACAGGGCAACTATGGCTACACCTTC. The entire variable domain, with the rest obtained from reference TRBV29-1 and TRBJ1-2, is as follows: SAVISQKPSRDICQRGTSLTIQCQVDSQVTMMFWYRQQPGQSLTLIATANQGSEATYESGFVIDKFPISRPNLTFSTLTVSNMSPEDSSIYLCSGGQGNYGYTFGSGTRLTVV.

V usage is TRBV11-2 and J usage is TRBJ1-2; 9 bases line up with TRBD1. Germline V gene sequence: CDR1 SGHAT, CDR2 FQNNGV. CDR3 length equals 15 residues. V was clipped by 1 base and J by 7 bases; unmatched bases: 7. This CDR3 is CASSLVGTGSAGYTF. In nucleotides, the CDR3 is TGTGCCAGCAGCTTAGTCGGGACAGGGTCGGCTGGCTACACCTTC.

The chain combines TRBV2 with TRBJ2-7; weak D call: TRBD2 (5 bases). Trimming removed 5 bases from V and 2 bases from J, with 16 bases in between. Per germline, CDR1 SNHLY and CDR2 FYNNEI. The CDR3 covers 15 residues. The CDR3 loop is CASSLDSLVTYEQYF. CDR3 bases: TGTGCCAGCAGTTTGGACTCTCTGGTTACCTACGAGCAGTACTTC.

The chain has TRBV5-4 and TRBJ2-7; D is perhaps TRBD2 (5 bases). Looked up from germline, CDR1 is SGHNT and CDR2 is YYREEE (reference sequence). The CDR3 runs to 15 residues. V was trimmed by 0 bases and J by 4 bases, leaving 14 bases between them. CDR3 in DNA: TGTGCCAGCAGCTTGGGGTCAGACTATTTGTACGAGCAGTACTTC. This encodes CASSLGSDYLYEQYF.

The chain joins TRBV28 to TRBJ2-7; perhaps TRBD2 as D (5 bases). Between the trimmed V and J ends, which lost 8 bases and 4 bases, there was a span of 27 bases. CDR3 size: 17 residues. Germline CDR1 reads MDHEN; CDR2 reads SYDVKM. The CDR3 DNA follows: TGTGCCAGCCAGCGAGGGTTTGGGGAGTTAAACGGGTACGAGCAGTACTTC. Translation gives CASQRGFGELNGYEQYF.

The chain recombines TRBV28 with TRBJ1-3, with D maybe TRBD1 (5 bases). CDR3 length equals 15 residues. Trimming stripped 5 bases from V and 5 bases from J, with 16 bases between. Germline lookup yields CDR1 MDHEN and CDR2 SYDVKM. Here the CDR3 reads CASSGRGAERNTIYF. In DNA form, the CDR3 reads TGTGCCAGCAGTGGGCGCGGGGCGGAGAGAAACACCATATATTTT.

This rearrangement joins TRBV10-2 to TRBJ2-5, with TRBD2 identical over 8 bases. The germline V gene has CDR1 WSHSY and CDR2 SAAADI. The ends lost 8 bases at V and 5 bases at J; junction bases unmatched: 16. The CDR3 sequence is 16 residues long. Here the CDR3 reads CASASAGGALLETQYF. DNA for the CDR3: TGCGCCAGCGCATCGGCGGGAGGCGCCCTGCTGGAGACCCAGTACTTC.

V usage is TRBV5-1 and J usage is TRBJ2-1; TRBD2 aligns across 12 bases. CDR3 length: 18 residues. V trimming: 0 bases; J trimming: 5 bases; junction bases outside the gene matches: 9. Germline assignment: CDR1 SGHRS and CDR2 YFSETQ. The CDR3 sequence: CASSLEGSSGRGDNEQFF. Written as DNA, the CDR3 is TGCGCCAGCAGCTTGGAGGGCTCTAGCGGGAGGGGGGACAATGAGCAGTTCTTC.

This clone was seen only a few times. CDR3 sequence: CASSPTAGGPQGEQFF. The CDR3 nucleotides are TGCGCCAGCAGCCCCACAGCGGGAGGGCCCCAGGGGGAGCAGTTCTTC. This chain joins TRBV5-1 and TRBJ2-1; 10 positions agree with TRBD2. Losses at the gene ends were 4 bases for V and 10 bases for J; bases not matched to a gene: 14. Germline CDR1 is SGHRS and CDR2 is YFSETQ. The CDR3 extends over 16 amino acids.

V is TRBV28 and J is TRBJ2-4, with TRBD1 as a possible D gene (5 bases). This CDR3 comprises 13 residues. V was pared by 6 bases and J by 7 bases, with 13 bases between. Germline values: CDR1 MDHEN, CDR2 SYDVKM. CDR3 sequence reads: CASSRTGPNIQYF. The CDR3 nucleotides are TGTGCCAGCAGCCGCACAGGACCCAACATTCAGTACTTC.

The chain combines TRBV5-1 with TRBJ1-1, with TRBD1 identical over 8 bases. This CDR3 is 16 amino acids long. V lost 1 base and J lost 7; bases outside the gene matches: 12. Germline loops: CDR1 SGHRS, CDR2 YFSETQ. The CDR3 DNA follows: TGCGCCAGCAGCTTGAGGGTACCCCCAGACAGGGGTGAAGCTTTCTTT. Protein sequence: CASSLRVPPDRGEAFF.

Points on this clone: This sample also contains other DNA sequences that code for the same CDR3. The V call is TRBV4-1, the J call TRBJ2-5, with no clear D. The CDR3 runs 12 residues. The V gene's germline CDR1 is MGHRA and CDR2 YSYEKL. V was shortened by 0 bases and J by 5 bases, with 4 bases between the two germline ends. The CDR3 DNA reads as TGCGCCAGCAGCCAAGAGCGGGAGACCCAGTACTTC. This encodes CASSQERETQYF.

The chain joins TRBV18 to TRBJ2-3, with TRBD2 matching over 11 bases. The CDR3 length is 16 residues. Germline values: CDR1 KGHSH, CDR2 LQKENI. Unmatched junction bases numbered 2, after V lost 3 bases and J lost 0 bases. The chain's CDR3 is CASSPRLAGSTDTQYF. The CDR3 region has the DNA TGTGCCAGCTCACCCCGACTAGCGGGGAGCACAGATACGCAGTATTTT.

The genes are TRBV14 and TRBJ2-7, with 10 bases that match TRBD2. V dropped 3 bases and J dropped 3; count of bases not matched to a gene: 11. The CDR3 has 17 amino acids. Germline V gene sequence: CDR1 SGHDN, CDR2 FVKESK. DNA for the CDR3: TGTGCCAGCAGCCACGGTGTAAGCGGGAGGGCCGGCTACGAGCAGTACTTC. The encoded protein is CASSHGVSGRAGYEQYF.

By frequency in the sample, this clone is medium-sized. The rearrangement joins TRBV5-6 to TRBJ2-7, with a tentative D call TRBD1 (6 bases). Trimming pared 2 bases from V and 3 bases from J, leaving 15 bases between. The CDR3 runs 15 residues. Germline CDR1 is SGHDT and CDR2 is YYEEEE. In nucleotides, the CDR3 is TGTGCCAGCAGCTTACAGGGATACAGTGTCTACGAGCAGTACTTC. This gives the protein CASSLQGYSVYEQYF.

Concerning this clone itself: Other DNA sequences in the same sample also yield this CDR3. The rearrangement joins TRBV2 to TRBJ2-7, with 12 bases that match TRBD2. The V gene's germline CDR1 is SNHLY and CDR2 FYNNEI. This CDR3 comprises 13 residues. Trimming cost V 8 bases and J 3 bases; bases outside gene matches: 2. Here the CDR3 reads CASSGLAGYEQYF. For the CDR3, the DNA is TGTGCCAGCTCGGGACTAGCGGGCTACGAGCAGTACTTC.

For this clone: A read error may produce the germline difference seen at one junction end. The CDR3 bases are TGTGCCAGCAGTTACTCGGACGACAGGCGGCCCGCATTGAATTCGCCCCTCCACTTT. Translated, it gives CASSYSDDRRPALNSPLHF. The chain joins TRBV27 to TRBJ1-6; TRBD1 is a possible D gene (6 bases). CDR1 MNHEY and CDR2 SMNVEV come from the germline V gene (reference sequence). This CDR3 comprises 19 residues.

The chain carries TRBV4-1 and TRBJ2-7; 8 bases agree with TRBD1. With V trimmed by 1 base and J by 3 bases, 5 bases remained unmatched. Germline CDR1 MGHRA, CDR2 YSYEKL. The length of the CDR3 is 15 residues. The CDR3 nucleotides read TGCGCCAGCAGCCAAGGTCCAGGGGGCGTCTACGAGCAGTACTTC. Its translation: CASSQGPGGVYEQYF.